A selection of T cell receptor beta chains follows, all from one sample in a study of cytomegalovirus exposure and HLA in healthy donors. Using immunoSEQ multiplex PCR, the repertoire was profiled, and TCRdb retains in-frame clones only, with some absent. The repertoire holds more than 90,000 clones, with approximately 69% as singletons. What was sequenced was PBMCs. The receptors derive from a boy younger than 18 in good health and CMV-seropositive. Each CDR3 is given with its conserved first and last residue. Each record gives: J gene, V gene, clone size, D gene, CDR3 protein, CDR3 DNA. D genes are given only for firm matches. Size is omitted from some rows. Given values are once, few, many or a class for expanded clones.

J gene: TRBJ2-7; V gene: TRBV6-1; clone size: few; D gene: -; CDR3 protein: CASSKVQGSSEQYF; CDR3 DNA: TGTGCCAGCAGTAAGGTCCAGGGGTCTTCGGAGCAGTACTTC
J gene: TRBJ2-2; V gene: TRBV4-3; clone size: -; D gene: TRBD2; CDR3 protein: CASSQVGGTGELFF; CDR3 DNA: TGCGCCAGCAGCCAAGTCGGGGGGACCGGGGAGCTGTTTTTT
J gene: TRBJ2-3; V gene: TRBV7-9; clone size: -; D gene: -; CDR3 protein: CSSSLALGQSTDTQYF; CDR3 DNA: TGTTCCAGCAGCTTAGCGCTTGGACAGAGCACAGATACGCAGTATTTT
J gene: TRBJ1-1; V gene: TRBV29-1; clone size: -; D gene: -; CDR3 protein: CSGGQNTEAFF; CDR3 DNA: TGCAGCGGCGGACAGAACACTGAAGCTTTCTTT
J gene: TRBJ1-1; V gene: TRBV2; clone size: -; D gene: TRBD1; CDR3 protein: CASSEAPGDRGLNTEAFF; CDR3 DNA: TGTGCCAGCAGTGAAGCCCCGGGGGACAGGGGGCTGAACACTGAAGCTTTCTTT
J gene: TRBJ1-3; V gene: TRBV10-3; clone size: -; D gene: -; CDR3 protein: CAIRQTQLLLSSGNTIYF; CDR3 DNA: TGTGCCATCAGGCAAACCCAACTCCTGCTGTCCTCTGGAAACACCATATATTTT
J gene: TRBJ1-1; V gene: TRBV27; clone size: -; D gene: -; CDR3 protein: CASSLFRGINTEAFF; CDR3 DNA: TGTGCCAGCAGTTTATTCAGGGGAATAAACACTGAAGCTTTCTTT
J gene: TRBJ1-1; V gene: TRBV9; clone size: -; D gene: -; CDR3 protein: CASSVGAGSNTEAFF; CDR3 DNA: TGTGCCAGCAGCGTAGGGGCAGGCTCGAACACTGAAGCTTTCTTT
J gene: TRBJ2-7; V gene: TRBV30; clone size: once; D gene: -; CDR3 protein: CAWSDNKYEQYF; CDR3 DNA: TGTGCCTGGAGTGATAATAAATACGAGCAGTACTTC
J gene: TRBJ1-5; V gene: TRBV29-1; clone size: -; D gene: -; CDR3 protein: CSVVAGPNQPQHF; CDR3 DNA: TGCAGCGTTGTTGCGGGGCCAAATCAGCCCCAGCATTTT
J gene: TRBJ2-5; V gene: TRBV21-1; clone size: few; D gene: -; CDR3 protein: CASRDTQETQYF; CDR3 DNA: TGTGCCAGCAGAGACACACAAGAGACCCAGTACTTC
J gene: TRBJ2-7; V gene: TRBV19; clone size: -; D gene: TRBD1; CDR3 protein: CASSIGPDRGPGQYF; CDR3 DNA: TGTGCCAGTAGTATAGGCCCCGACAGGGGGCCGGGGCAGTACTTC
J gene: TRBJ1-4; V gene: TRBV30; clone size: -; D gene: -; CDR3 protein: CAWSVWGGEQKLFF; CDR3 DNA: TGTGCCTGGAGTGTATGGGGCGGAGAACAAAAACTGTTTTTT
J gene: TRBJ2-2; V gene: TRBV27; clone size: -; D gene: TRBD2; CDR3 protein: CASSFLAGGLVHTGELFF; CDR3 DNA: TGTGCCAGCAGTTTTCTAGCGGGAGGTCTAGTGCACACCGGGGAGCTGTTTTTT
J gene: TRBJ2-7; V gene: TRBV7-9; clone size: -; D gene: TRBD1; CDR3 protein: CASSPWTGLYEQYF; CDR3 DNA: TGTGCCAGCAGCCCGTGGACAGGGTTATACGAGCAGTACTTC
J gene: TRBJ2-5; V gene: TRBV20-1; clone size: few; D gene: -; CDR3 protein: CSGSLQETQYF; CDR3 DNA: TGCAGTGGCTCACTCCAAGAGACCCAGTACTTC
J gene: TRBJ2-7; V gene: TRBV6-6; clone size: once; D gene: TRBD1; CDR3 protein: CASSLDRVTSYEQYF; CDR3 DNA: TGTGCCAGCAGCCTCGACAGGGTTACATCCTACGAGCAGTACTTC
J gene: TRBJ2-1; V gene: TRBV2; clone size: -; D gene: -; CDR3 protein: CASSLLGARFF; CDR3 DNA: TGTGCCAGCAGCCTTCTGGGGGCTCGGTTCTTC
J gene: TRBJ2-3; V gene: TRBV19; clone size: -; D gene: -; CDR3 protein: CASSRVGGTDTQYF; CDR3 DNA: TGTGCCAGTTCCCGTGTAGGGGGCACAGATACGCAGTATTTT
J gene: TRBJ1-1; V gene: TRBV2; clone size: few; D gene: -; CDR3 protein: CASLDTRRNTEAFF; CDR3 DNA: TGTGCCAGCTTGGACACCCGCCGGAACACTGAAGCTTTCTTT
J gene: TRBJ2-2; V gene: TRBV27; clone size: -; D gene: -; CDR3 protein: CASGGTGMPGELFF; CDR3 DNA: TGTGCCAGCGGGGGGACCGGGATGCCCGGGGAGCTGTTTTTT
J gene: TRBJ2-2; V gene: TRBV5-6; clone size: -; D gene: -; CDR3 protein: CASTFSAGELFF; CDR3 DNA: TGTGCCAGCACCTTCTCTGCCGGGGAGCTGTTTTTT
J gene: TRBJ2-7; V gene: TRBV19; clone size: -; D gene: TRBD2; CDR3 protein: CASSPGTSRNEQYF; CDR3 DNA: TGTGCCAGTAGTCCCGGGACTAGCCGTAACGAGCAGTACTTC
J gene: TRBJ2-7; V gene: TRBV5-1; clone size: -; D gene: TRBD2; CDR3 protein: CASSTAGGYEQYF; CDR3 DNA: TGCGCCAGCAGTACCGCGGGGGGATACGAGCAGTACTTC
J gene: TRBJ1-1; V gene: TRBV9; clone size: -; D gene: TRBD1; CDR3 protein: CASIPLAPGQGGLGVFF; CDR3 DNA: TGTGCCAGCATCCCCCTGGCGCCGGGACAGGGGGGGTTGGGAGTTTTCTTT
J gene: TRBJ2-3; V gene: TRBV5-1; clone size: -; D gene: -; CDR3 protein: CASSPGSTDTQYF; CDR3 DNA: TGCGCCAGCAGCCCCGGGTCCACAGATACGCAGTATTTT
J gene: TRBJ1-1; V gene: TRBV5-6; clone size: -; D gene: TRBD1; CDR3 protein: CASSTTWTGRGTEAFF; CDR3 DNA: TGTGCCAGCAGTACCACGTGGACAGGGAGAGGCACTGAAGCTTTCTTT
J gene: TRBJ2-7; V gene: TRBV19; clone size: few; D gene: -; CDR3 protein: CATSSRSAGTYEQYF; CDR3 DNA: TGTGCCACCTCCAGTCGTTCGGCAGGGACCTACGAGCAGTACTTC
J gene: TRBJ1-1; V gene: TRBV5-1; clone size: -; D gene: -; CDR3 protein: CASSLPSGSTEAFF; CDR3 DNA: TGCGCCAGCAGCTTGCCCTCCGGGAGCACTGAAGCTTTCTTT
J gene: TRBJ2-7; V gene: TRBV21-1; clone size: -; D gene: -; CDR3 protein: CASSKRGGGYEQYF; CDR3 DNA: TGTGCCAGCAGCAAACGGGGGGGTGGCTACGAGCAGTACTTC
J gene: TRBJ2-1; V gene: TRBV7-2; clone size: -; D gene: TRBD2; CDR3 protein: CASSFSTGTSGRGEQFF; CDR3 DNA: TGTGCCAGCAGCTTTTCCACAGGGACTAGCGGGAGAGGTGAGCAGTTCTTC
J gene: TRBJ2-7; V gene: TRBV30; clone size: once; D gene: -; CDR3 protein: CAWSIGTNYEQYF; CDR3 DNA: TGTGCCTGGAGTATCGGGACAAATTACGAGCAGTACTTC
J gene: TRBJ2-6; V gene: TRBV9; clone size: -; D gene: -; CDR3 protein: CASSPNGANVLTF; CDR3 DNA: TGTGCCAGCAGCCCCAATGGGGCCAACGTCCTGACTTTC
J gene: TRBJ2-3; V gene: TRBV9; clone size: -; D gene: -; CDR3 protein: CASSRLVGTDTQYF; CDR3 DNA: TGTGCCAGCTCGCGGCTAGTAGGCACAGATACGCAGTATTTT
J gene: TRBJ1-3; V gene: TRBV7-2; clone size: once; D gene: -; CDR3 protein: CASSLFEGAQGNTIYF; CDR3 DNA: TGTGCCAGCAGCTTATTTGAAGGGGCGCAAGGAAACACCATATATTTT
J gene: TRBJ2-2; V gene: TRBV2; clone size: -; D gene: -; CDR3 protein: CASTRTMNTGELFF; CDR3 DNA: TGTGCCAGCACCAGGACAATGAACACCGGGGAGCTGTTTTTT
J gene: TRBJ1-1; V gene: TRBV5-1; clone size: -; D gene: TRBD1; CDR3 protein: CASSPGTGGSTEAFF; CDR3 DNA: TGCGCCAGCAGCCCTGGGACAGGGGGCTCAACTGAAGCTTTCTTT
J gene: TRBJ1-5; V gene: TRBV19; clone size: -; D gene: -; CDR3 protein: CASSILSDKNQPQHF; CDR3 DNA: TGTGCCAGTAGTATTTTATCGGACAAAAATCAGCCCCAGCATTTT
J gene: TRBJ2-7; V gene: TRBV6-1; clone size: -; D gene: -; CDR3 protein: CASSDPGQSSYEQYF; CDR3 DNA: TGTGCCAGCAGTGACCCCGGACAGAGCTCCTACGAGCAGTACTTC
J gene: TRBJ2-7; V gene: TRBV29-1; clone size: once; D gene: TRBD1; CDR3 protein: CSVETYGQGNEQYF; CDR3 DNA: TGCAGCGTTGAAACCTACGGACAGGGCAACGAGCAGTACTTC
J gene: TRBJ1-2; V gene: TRBV5-4; clone size: few; D gene: -; CDR3 protein: CASSSQPTGIYGYTF; CDR3 DNA: TGTGCCAGCAGCTCGCAGCCGACGGGGATCTATGGCTACACCTTC
J gene: TRBJ1-4; V gene: TRBV19; clone size: once; D gene: -; CDR3 protein: CASMSSGDEKLFF; CDR3 DNA: TGTGCCAGTATGTCCTCAGGGGATGAAAAACTGTTTTTT
J gene: TRBJ2-1; V gene: TRBV5-4; clone size: few; D gene: -; CDR3 protein: CASTTGMGTQGDEQFF; CDR3 DNA: TGTGCCAGCACTACAGGGATGGGGACACAAGGGGATGAGCAGTTCTTC
J gene: TRBJ1-2; V gene: TRBV19; clone size: -; D gene: TRBD1; CDR3 protein: CASSIWSGGLPAYGYTF; CDR3 DNA: TGTGCCAGTAGTATCTGGTCAGGGGGCCTCCCAGCCTATGGCTACACCTTC
J gene: TRBJ2-1; V gene: TRBV7-3; clone size: -; D gene: TRBD2; CDR3 protein: CASSLTGGLGGTGINEQFF; CDR3 DNA: TGTGCCAGCAGCTTAACGGGGGGACTAGGGGGGACGGGAATCAATGAGCAGTTCTTC
J gene: TRBJ1-2; V gene: TRBV29-1; clone size: -; D gene: TRBD1; CDR3 protein: CSGKTGDAGYTF; CDR3 DNA: TGCAGCGGAAAGACAGGGGATGCTGGCTACACCTTC
J gene: TRBJ2-5; V gene: TRBV30; clone size: few; D gene: TRBD2; CDR3 protein: CAWTRTSGRQETQYF; CDR3 DNA: TGTGCCTGGACTCGGACTAGCGGGAGGCAGGAGACCCAGTACTTC
J gene: TRBJ1-5; V gene: TRBV27; clone size: -; D gene: -; CDR3 protein: CASSSPGDNQPQHF; CDR3 DNA: TGTGCCAGCAGTTCTCCAGGCGACAATCAGCCCCAGCATTTT